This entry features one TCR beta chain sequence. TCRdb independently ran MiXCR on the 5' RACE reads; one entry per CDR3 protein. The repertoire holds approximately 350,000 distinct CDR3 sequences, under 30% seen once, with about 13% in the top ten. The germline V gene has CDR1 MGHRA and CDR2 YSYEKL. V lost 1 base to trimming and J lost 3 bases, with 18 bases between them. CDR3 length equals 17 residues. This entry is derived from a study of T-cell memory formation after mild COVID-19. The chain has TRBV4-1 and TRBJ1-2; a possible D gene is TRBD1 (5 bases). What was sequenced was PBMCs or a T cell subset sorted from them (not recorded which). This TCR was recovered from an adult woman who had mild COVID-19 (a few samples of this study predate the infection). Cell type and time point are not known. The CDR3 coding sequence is TGCGCCAGCAGCCAAGTACATGGGGACTTAAGCGACTATGGCTACACCTTC. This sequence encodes CASSQVHGDLSDYGYTF.